This T cell receptor beta chain was sequenced during a study of T cell responses to AZD1222 COVID-19 vaccine. Study overall: Pooling was applied to second doses at about 4 or about 12 weeks.

The CDR3 spans 14 residues. V lost 5 bases, J lost 0 bases, and 10 bases lay in between. Per the germline V gene, CDR1 is MNHEY and CDR2 is SMNVEV (reference sequence). Sequencing was performed with immunoSEQ multiplex PCR; in TCRdb, only in-frame clones are kept and a portion is missing. The data contain under 200,000 clones, 90% to 95% of them singletons. The sequencing here drew on peripheral blood, taken on day 0 of AZD1222 vaccination. The receptor comes from an adult in good health. The chain couples TRBV27 to TRBJ1-1; D not resolved. Here the CDR3 DNA reads TGTGCCAGCAGTCCGAGGGAGGTGAACACTGAAGCTTTCTTT. Residues: CASSPREVNTEAFF.